These 8 T cell receptor beta chains share one sample of origin, sequenced in a study of T cell responses to AZD1222 COVID-19 vaccine. The protocol was immunoSEQ multiplex PCR, while the TCRdb copy is restricted to in-frame clones and leaves out a portion. The data hold approximately 140,000 clones, with about 89% observed a single time. This specimen was peripheral blood, taken on day 0 of AZD1222 vaccination. Receptor source: an adult in good health.

The chain employs TRBV28 and TRBJ2-5; 7 bases fit TRBD1. CDR1 and CDR2 (germline): MDHEN, SYDVKM. This CDR3 has 18 residues. V gave up 4 bases and J gave up 2 bases; unmatched junction bases: 16. The CDR3 here is CASSSYTGAAADQETQYF. The CDR3 coding sequence is TGTGCCAGCAGTTCCTATACAGGGGCGGCGGCCGATCAAGAGACCCAGTACTTC.

This chain connects TRBV29-1 to TRBJ1-2, with D perhaps matching TRBD1 (6 bases). The ends were cut back, 0 bases at V and 4 bases at J, with 12 bases in the middle. This CDR3 comprises 14 residues. Germline assignment: CDR1 SQVTM and CDR2 ANQGSEA. In DNA, the CDR3 is TGCAGCGTTGAAGATTTCGGCAGGGGCTATGGCTACACCTTC. Its translation is CSVEDFGRGYGYTF.

The chain joins TRBV27 to TRBJ1-4; D unresolved. Trimming shortened V by 8 bases and J by 6 bases, and 13 bases separated the two germline ends. Germline CDR1 is MNHEY and CDR2 is SMNVEV (reference sequence). This CDR3 is 13 amino acids long. CDR3 in amino acids: CASCGHADEKLFF. DNA of the CDR3: TGTGCCAGCTGCGGGCACGCCGATGAAAAACTGTTTTTT.

The chain carries TRBV6-4 and TRBJ1-1, with D uncertain. The CDR3 extends over 13 amino acids. CDR1 and CDR2 (germline): MRHNA, SNTAGT. Trimming took 2 bases from V and 1 from J, leaving 5 bases between them. CDR3 protein: CASSDDWNTEAFF. CDR3 nucleotide sequence: TGTGCCAGCAGTGACGATTGGAACACTGAAGCTTTCTTT.

V is TRBV27 and J is TRBJ2-7; tentative D call: TRBD2 (5 bases). This CDR3 contains 14 residues. The V and J ends lost 6 bases and 5 bases respectively, with 17 bases between them. Germline V lookup: CDR1 MNHEY, CDR2 SMNVEV (reference sequence). DNA for the CDR3: TGTGCCAGCAGCCCAACTCCGACCGGGGACGAGCAGTACTTC. This translates into CASSPTPTGDEQYF.

The chain carries TRBV15 and TRBJ1-1; maybe TRBD1 (5 bases). Germline CDR1 LNHNV, CDR2 YYDKDF (reference sequence). The CDR3 totals 17 residues. The germline V and J ends were trimmed by 0 bases and 7 bases, with 21 bases remaining between them. In DNA, the CDR3 is TGTGCCACCAGCAGAGACGGCGGATCCGGGCAGGGCCTTGAAGCTTTCTTT. It translates to CATSRDGGSGQGLEAFF.

This clone has a single count. The chain joins TRBV27 to TRBJ2-1, with 7 nucleotides matching TRBD2. Germline lookup yields CDR1 MNHEY and CDR2 SMNVEV (reference sequence). The V and J ends lost 5 bases and 0 bases, in that order; junction bases with no gene match: 1. This CDR3 is built from 14 residues. The CDR3 protein is CASSGRASYNEQFF. The CDR3 nucleotides are TGTGCCAGCAGTGGGAGGGCCTCCTACAATGAGCAGTTCTTC.

The V gene is TRBV27, the J gene TRBJ1-6; D possibly corresponds to TRBD1 (5 bases). V lost 3 bases and J lost 0, with 9 bases in between. Germline V lookup: CDR1 MNHEY, CDR2 SMNVEV (reference sequence). There are 16 residues in the CDR3. DNA for the CDR3: TGTGCCAGCAGTTTGGTAGGGGTCTCCTATAATTCACCCCTCCACTTT. This sequence encodes CASSLVGVSYNSPLHF.